The entry below describes one TCR beta chain. The antigen is unknown. These data come from a study of CD8+CD57+ T cells in acquired aplastic anemia. The CDR3 has 16 residues. Germline V CDR1 and CDR2: DFQATT, SNEGSKA (reference sequence). V lost 3 bases, J lost 7 bases, and 13 bases stayed unmatched. Patients picked for sequencing had shown CD8+CD57+ cell expansion detected by flow cytometry. TCR beta VDJ and CDR3 profiles were obtained from a genomic DNA template. Using its own MiXCR run on the reads, TCRdb lists one record per CDR3 protein. Here the sample spans under 200,000 distinct CDR3 sequences, 40% to 60% being singletons. The study, taken as a whole, reports: Found in both controls and patients were 25 to 35 CD8+ CDR3 sequences.

Sequenced material: sorted CD4+, CD8+, or CD8+CD57+ T cells (not recorded which) from PBMCs. This chain joins TRBV20-1 and TRBJ1-5, with TRBD1 matching over 9 bases. The clonotype comes from a human donor with aplastic anemia. The CDR3 loop is CSASDGRQGGLQPQHF. CDR3 nucleotide sequence: TGCAGTGCTAGTGACGGGAGACAGGGGGGTTTACAGCCCCAGCATTTT.